These 9 T cell receptor beta chains share one sample of origin, sequenced in a study of OX40 agonist ivuxolimab in advanced cancers. Clones were read by immunoSEQ multiplex PCR, and TCRdb kept only the in-frame ones, dropping some. The sample shows around 13,000 clones, roughly 80% of them seen only once. Material: CD4+ or CD8+ T cells sorted from blood, obtained in a trial of the OX40 agonist ivuxolimab. The receptors were sampled from an adult with an advanced solid tumor such as melanoma, head and neck, liver or kidney cancer.

This rearrangement joins TRBV6-5 to TRBJ2-1; 9 bases match TRBD2. Germline CDR1 and CDR2: MNHEY and SVGAGI. V shed 6 bases, J shed 8 bases, and the junction held 11 bases outside the gene matches. This CDR3 has 15 residues. CDR3 in amino acids: CASSLIAGEEDEQFF. The CDR3 nucleotides are TGTGCCAGCAGCCTTATAGCGGGAGAGGAGGATGAGCAGTTCTTC.

Here the CDR3 DNA reads TGTGCCAGCAGTTTATTGGGTGGACAGTGGGATCTCTACGAGCAGTACTTC. It encodes CASSLLGGQWDLYEQYF. V usage is TRBV27 and J usage is TRBJ2-7; the D gene is possibly TRBD1 (6 bases). The V end was cut by 1 base, the J end by 3 bases, with 19 bases between. The CDR3 covers 17 residues. Germline loops: CDR1 MNHEY, CDR2 SMNVEV (reference sequence).

This clone has more than one count but fewer than ten. The chain carries TRBV27 and TRBJ1-2; TRBD1 agrees at 7 bases. This CDR3 has 14 amino acids. The V and J ends lost 3 bases and 5 bases, in that order; junction bases with no gene match: 6. Germline V gene data show CDR1 as MNHEY and CDR2 as SMNVEV (reference sequence). CDR3 sequence: CASSFLRDSYGYTF. The CDR3 region has the DNA TGTGCCAGCAGTTTCCTCCGGGACAGTTATGGCTACACCTTC.

The CDR3 region is CAISEAGGIGEQYF. The CDR3 DNA reads TGTGCCATCAGTGAGGCGGGAGGGATTGGCGAGCAGTACTTC. V usage is TRBV10-3 and J usage is TRBJ2-7; TRBD2 aligns across 9 bases. The J segment lost 6 bases and the V segment lost 2 bases, leaving 5 bases of the junction unmatched. The CDR3 extends over 14 amino acids. Germline V gene sequence: CDR1 ENHRY, CDR2 SYGVKD.

This chain joins TRBV4-1 and TRBJ1-1; 8 bases fit TRBD1. J lost 2 bases, V lost 3 bases, and 5 bases had no gene match. The germline V gene has CDR1 MGHRA and CDR2 YSYEKL. The CDR3 contains 15 residues. Here the CDR3 reads CASSQVDRENTEAFF. The CDR3 nucleotides are TGCGCCAGCAGCCAGGTGGACAGGGAAAACACTGAAGCTTTCTTT.

The rearrangement links TRBV27 to TRBJ1-1; possible D gene TRBD1, 5 bases. The CDR3 has 11 amino acids. Germline CDR1 is MNHEY and CDR2 is SMNVEV (reference sequence). Between the trimmed V and J ends, which lost 7 bases and 6 bases, there was a span of 9 bases. CDR3 residues: CASKRGPEAFF. CDR3 DNA: TGTGCCAGCAAGCGGGGCCCTGAAGCTTTCTTT.

This rearrangement joins TRBV4-2 to TRBJ1-1, with D tentatively TRBD1 (6 bases). Germline V gives CDR1 LGHNA, CDR2 YNFKEQ. Trimming left V 0 bases short and J 5 bases short, with 13 bases between. This CDR3 region has 15 residues. Here the CDR3 reads CASSQDVGARTEAFF. The CDR3 DNA follows: TGTGCCAGCAGCCAAGATGTGGGGGCGCGGACTGAAGCTTTCTTT.

This clone came up once. The J gene is TRBJ2-2, the V gene TRBV28; possible D gene TRBD1, 5 bases. CDR3 length: 14 residues. V lost 5 bases to trimming and J lost 7 bases, with 14 bases between them. From germline, CDR1 is MDHEN and CDR2 SYDVKM. CDR3 coding DNA: TGTGCCAGCAGTGGCGTAGGGGCGGACGGGGAGCTGTTTTTT. As protein: CASSGVGADGELFF.

This chain uses TRBV27 with TRBJ2-5, with 9 positions matching TRBD1. The better agreement between TRBJ2-7 and the DNA end casts doubt on the J call. This CDR3 is 16 amino acids long. Germline loops: CDR1 MNHEY, CDR2 SMNVEV (reference sequence). DNA for the CDR3: TGTGCCAGCAGTCGGGACGTACAGGGGGCATCCTACGAGCAGTACTTC. Its translation: CASSRDVQGASYEQYF.